This TCR beta chain was obtained from a study of blood T cell repertoires in COVID-19. Overall study: Sites across the United States, Italy and Spain contributed samples from acute and convalescent COVID-19.

Germline CDR1 reads MNHNS; CDR2 reads SASEGT. V was pared by 1 base and J by 3 bases, with 7 bases of the junction left unmatched. The CDR3 contains 17 residues. Authors' data handling: It was from reference gene primer amplification that nucleated cell counts were estimated. Repertoires were generated with immunoSEQ multiplex PCR, while TCRdb's copy carries only in-frame clones and drops some. The D gene and trimming were derived from the DNA, and the V and J assignments and clone size from that table. The sample yields about 280,000 clones, around 90% seen once. The source material was peripheral blood. The sequence came from a man aged 18 to 29 with active or convalescent COVID-19. This rearrangement joins TRBV6-1 to TRBJ2-4; TRBD1 matches at 9 bases. The CDR3: CASSEVYGTGNKNIQYF. CDR3 bases: TGTGCCAGCAGTGAAGTTTACGGGACAGGGAACAAAAACATTCAGTACTTC.